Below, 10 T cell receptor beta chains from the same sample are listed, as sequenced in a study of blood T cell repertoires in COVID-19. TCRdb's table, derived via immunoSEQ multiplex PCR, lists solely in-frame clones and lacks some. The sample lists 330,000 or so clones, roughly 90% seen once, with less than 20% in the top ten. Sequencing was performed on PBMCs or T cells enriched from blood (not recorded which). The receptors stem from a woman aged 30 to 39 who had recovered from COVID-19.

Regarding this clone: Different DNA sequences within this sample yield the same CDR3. Here the CDR3 reads CASSRQGSYEQYF. The DNA for the CDR3 is TGTGCCAGCAGCCGACAGGGATCCTACGAGCAGTACTTC. The chain joins TRBV3-1 (or the pseudogene TRBV3-2) to TRBJ2-7, with 7 bases fitting TRBD1. Looked up from germline, CDR1 is LGHDT and CDR2 is YNNKEL (reference sequence). V was pared by 4 bases and J by 1 base, with 1 base of the junction left unmatched. The CDR3 sequence is 13 residues long.

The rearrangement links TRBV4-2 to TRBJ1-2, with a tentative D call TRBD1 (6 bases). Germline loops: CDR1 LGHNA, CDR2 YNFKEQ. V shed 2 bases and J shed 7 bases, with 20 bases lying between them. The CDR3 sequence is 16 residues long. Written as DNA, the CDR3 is TGTGCCAGCAGCCAAACTAGGGGTGGACAGCGGTTTGGCTACACCTTC. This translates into CASSQTRGGQRFGYTF.

CDR3 in amino acids: CASSPKSGDLNTEAFF. In nucleotides, the CDR3 is TGTGCCAGCTCACCTAAGTCCGGGGACTTGAACACTGAAGCTTTCTTT. The rearrangement joins TRBV18 to TRBJ1-1, with D perhaps TRBD1 (5 bases). The CDR3 loop spans 16 amino acids. Trimming shortened V by 3 bases and J by 0 bases, and 14 bases separated the two germline ends. Germline CDR1 reads KGHSH; CDR2 reads LQKENI.

The CDR3: CASSQTGQVYGYTF. As DNA, the CDR3 is TGTGCCAGCAGCCAGACAGGGCAAGTCTATGGCTACACCTTC. The chain carries TRBV5-5 and TRBJ1-2, with 7 nucleotides matching TRBD1. With V trimmed by 4 bases and J by 4 bases, 7 bases remained unmatched. The germline CDR1 and CDR2 sequences are SGHKS and YYEKEE (reference sequence). The CDR3 runs 14 residues.

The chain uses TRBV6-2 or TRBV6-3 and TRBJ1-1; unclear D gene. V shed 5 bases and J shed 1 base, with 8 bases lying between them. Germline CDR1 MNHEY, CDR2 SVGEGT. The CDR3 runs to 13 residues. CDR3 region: CASSSSGNTEAFF. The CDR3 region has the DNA TGTGCCAGCAGTAGTTCGGGGAACACTGAAGCTTTCTTT.

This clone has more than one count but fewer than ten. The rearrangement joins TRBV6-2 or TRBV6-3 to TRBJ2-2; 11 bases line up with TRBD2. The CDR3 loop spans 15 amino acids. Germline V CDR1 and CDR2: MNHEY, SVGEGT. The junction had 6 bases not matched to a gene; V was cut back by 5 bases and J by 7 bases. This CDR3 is CASSRTSGFGGELFF. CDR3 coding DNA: TGTGCCAGCAGTCGGACTAGCGGGTTCGGCGGGGAGCTGTTTTTT.

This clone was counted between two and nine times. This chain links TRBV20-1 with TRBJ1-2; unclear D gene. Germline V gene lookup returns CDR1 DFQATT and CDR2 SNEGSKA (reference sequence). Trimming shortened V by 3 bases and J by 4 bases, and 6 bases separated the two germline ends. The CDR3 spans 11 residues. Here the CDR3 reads CSASLGYGYTF. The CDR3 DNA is TGCAGTGCTAGCCTCGGCTATGGCTACACCTTC.

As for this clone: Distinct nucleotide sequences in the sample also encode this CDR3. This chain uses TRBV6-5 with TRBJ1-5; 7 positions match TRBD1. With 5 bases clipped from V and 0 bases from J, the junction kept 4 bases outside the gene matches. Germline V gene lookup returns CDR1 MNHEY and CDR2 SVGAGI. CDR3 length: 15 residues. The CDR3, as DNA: TGTGCCAGCAGTCTAACAGGGGATAGCAATCAGCCCCAGCATTTT. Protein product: CASSLTGDSNQPQHF.

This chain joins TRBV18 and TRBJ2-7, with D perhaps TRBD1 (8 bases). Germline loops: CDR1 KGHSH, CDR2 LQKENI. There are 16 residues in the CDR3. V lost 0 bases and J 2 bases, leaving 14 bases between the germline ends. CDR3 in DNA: TGTGCCAGCTCACCACCCAGCGGGACAGGCCCCTACGAGCAGTACTTC. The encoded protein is CASSPPSGTGPYEQYF.

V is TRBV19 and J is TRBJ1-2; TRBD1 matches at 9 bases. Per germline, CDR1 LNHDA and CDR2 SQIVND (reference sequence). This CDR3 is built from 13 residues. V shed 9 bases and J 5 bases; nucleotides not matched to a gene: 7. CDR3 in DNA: TGTGCCAGAGATGGGACAGGGTGGTATGGCTACACCTTC. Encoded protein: CARDGTGWYGYTF. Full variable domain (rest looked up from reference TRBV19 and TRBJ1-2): DGGITQSPKYLFRKEGQNVTLSCEQNLNHDAMYWYRQDPGQGLRLIYYSQIVNDFQKGDIAEGYSVSREKKESFPLTVTSAQKNPTAFYLCARDGTGWYGYTFGSGTRLTVV.